This passage covers 26 T cell receptor beta chains from one sample sequenced in a study of technical replicates of blood from several donors. Using immunoSEQ multiplex PCR, the repertoire was profiled, and TCRdb retains in-frame clones only, with some absent. Among approximately 95,000 clones listed, around 95% were seen once. Sequencing input: T cells isolated from PBMCs. Receptors were obtained from a human donor in good health.

The table lists this clone with a few counts. The chain combines TRBV4-2 with TRBJ1-1; a weak D match, TRBD1 (5 bases). The CDR3 spans 15 residues. The V and J ends lost 0 bases and 2 bases respectively, with 10 bases between them. The germline V gene has CDR1 LGHNA and CDR2 YNFKEQ. The CDR3 DNA follows: TGTGCCAGCAGCCAAGATCTGGGGCCAAACACTGAAGCTTTCTTT. Protein: CASSQDLGPNTEAFF.

Here the CDR3 reads CASSPWQGARGNTIYF. The CDR3 nucleotides are TGTGCCAGCAGCCCATGGCAGGGGGCGAGAGGAAACACCATATATTTT. The chain couples TRBV11-3 to TRBJ1-3; TRBD1 matches 8 bases. Germline CDR1 reads SGHNT; CDR2 reads YENEEA. Losses at the gene ends were 5 bases for V and 4 bases for J; bases not matched to a gene: 10. CDR3 length: 16 residues.

The gene calls are TRBV7-9 and TRBJ1-5; TRBD1 is a possible D gene (6 bases). Trimming pared 5 bases from V and 4 bases from J, leaving 12 bases between. The CDR3 extends over 14 amino acids. Per the germline V gene, CDR1 is SEHNR and CDR2 is FQNEAQ (reference sequence). Here the CDR3 reads CASSKTGTNQPQHF. Written as DNA, the CDR3 is TGTGCCAGCAGCAAGACAGGTACTAATCAGCCCCAGCATTTT.

The rearrangement links TRBV18 to TRBJ1-5, with a possible D match to TRBD1 (5 bases). Trimming pared 1 base from V and 3 bases from J, leaving 7 bases between. This CDR3 region has 14 residues. From germline, CDR1 is KGHSH and CDR2 LQKENI. The CDR3 spells CASSPQGSNQPQHF. The DNA of the CDR3 is TGTGCCAGCTCACCACAGGGGTCCAATCAGCCCCAGCATTTT.

This rearrangement joins TRBV23-1 to TRBJ2-7; 8 bases match TRBD1. TRBV23-1 is an ORF, with its function uncertain. The CDR3 runs to 16 residues. The V gene end was trimmed by 6 bases and the J gene end by 4 bases; junction bases not matched to a gene: 14. The CDR3 loop reads CASRIPGQGDRYEQYF. Here the CDR3 DNA reads TGCGCCAGCAGGATACCTGGACAGGGCGATCGGTACGAGCAGTACTTC.

V gene TRBV7-8 combines with J gene TRBJ2-6; D gene uncertain. Germline CDR1 and CDR2: SGHVS and FQNEAQ. The length of the CDR3 is 15 residues. V shed 6 bases and J shed 0 bases, with 9 bases lying between them. The CDR3, as DNA: TGTGCCAGCAGGCCAACAGTCTCTGGGGCCAACGTCCTGACTTTC. This translates into CASRPTVSGANVLTF.

The chain combines TRBV10-3 with TRBJ2-7; a possible D gene is TRBD2 (5 bases). Germline CDR1 reads ENHRY; CDR2 reads SYGVKD. The CDR3 spans 12 residues. V was trimmed by 2 bases and J by 6 bases, leaving 8 bases between them. CDR3 region: CAISELAGEQYF. The CDR3 DNA follows: TGTGCCATCAGTGAGCTAGCTGGCGAGCAGTACTTC.

The genes are TRBV7-3 and TRBJ2-1, with 15 bases fitting TRBD2. V dropped 4 bases and J dropped 7; count of bases not matched to a gene: 2. Germline values: CDR1 SGHTA, CDR2 FQGTGA. The CDR3 is 15 amino acids. In DNA, the CDR3 is TGTGCCAGCAGCTCCGGACTAGCGGGAGGGAATGAGCAGTTCTTC. Translating gives CASSSGLAGGNEQFF.

This chain's CDR3 is CASSPDALAGFREQYF. CDR3 bases: TGTGCCAGCAGCCCGGACGCACTAGCGGGATTTAGAGAGCAGTACTTC. The chain joins TRBV5-6 to TRBJ2-7; 10 bases are shared with TRBD2. Per germline, CDR1 SGHDT and CDR2 YYEEEE. This CDR3 spans 16 amino acids. V lost 4 bases, J lost 7 bases, and 14 bases stayed unmatched.

The chain links TRBV18 to TRBJ2-7, with TRBD1 as a possible D gene (6 bases). Per germline, CDR1 KGHSH and CDR2 LQKENI. CDR3 size: 15 residues. V lost 6 bases, J lost 0 bases, and 15 bases lay in between. CDR3 sequence (DNA): TGTGCCAGCTCGCTGAGACAGGCTGACTCCTACGAGCAGTACTTC. Its translation: CASSLRQADSYEQYF.

The genes are TRBV7-6 and TRBJ2-7, with 8 bases aligning to TRBD1. From germline, CDR1 is SGHVS and CDR2 FNYEAQ. The CDR3 extends over 13 amino acids. The trim removed 5 bases at V and 6 bases at J, leaving 6 bases unmatched. The CDR3 nucleotides read TGTGCCAGCAGCCAACGGACAGGGATCGAGCAGTACTTC. It yields the protein CASSQRTGIEQYF.

This chain joins TRBV5-1 and TRBJ2-6, with D tentatively TRBD1 (6 bases). The CDR3 extends over 18 amino acids. The V gene's germline CDR1 is SGHRS and CDR2 YFSETQ. V shed 0 bases and J shed 0 bases, with 13 bases lying between them. This CDR3 is CASSLDLQGFSGANVLTF. CDR3 nucleotides: TGCGCCAGCAGCTTGGATCTTCAGGGGTTCTCTGGGGCCAACGTCCTGACTTTC.

The chain is built from TRBV5-1 and TRBJ2-1, with TRBD2 matching 10 bases. The CDR3 has 16 residues. The ends lost 2 bases at V and 8 bases at J; junction bases unmatched: 10. Germline lookup yields CDR1 SGHRS and CDR2 YFSETQ. In DNA form, the CDR3 reads TGCGCCAGCAGCTTAGAGAGCGGGAGGGCCTGGGATGAGCAGTTCTTC. This gives the protein CASSLESGRAWDEQFF.

The chain carries TRBV4-3 and TRBJ1-1, with D maybe TRBD1 (6 bases). This CDR3 has 11 amino acids. Germline V CDR1 and CDR2: LGHNA, YSLEER. Trimming stripped 3 bases from V and 10 bases from J, with 9 bases between. The CDR3 nucleotides are TGCGCCAGCAGCCAGGGACATGGAGCTTTCTTT. It yields the protein CASSQGHGAFF.

The chain couples TRBV5-1 to TRBJ2-1; possibly TRBD1 for D (5 bases). The CDR3 runs to 16 residues. Deletions cut 3 bases from V and 8 bases from J, with 21 bases between. Germline CDR1 reads SGHRS; CDR2 reads YFSETQ. CDR3 in amino acids: CASSYPGSRMGYEQFF. The CDR3 bases are TGCGCCAGCAGCTACCCAGGGTCCCGAATGGGGTATGAGCAGTTCTTC.

This clone has just a few counts. The chain combines TRBV28 with TRBJ1-1, with 7 bases aligning to TRBD1. Trimming took 2 bases from V and 5 from J; bases not matched to a gene: 5. Germline CDR1 is MDHEN and CDR2 is SYDVKM. This CDR3 is built from 14 residues. The CDR3 loop is CASSLGRGRTEAFF. Written as DNA, the CDR3 is TGTGCCAGCAGTTTAGGAAGGGGGCGTACTGAAGCTTTCTTT.

Only one count was recorded for this clone. The chain is built from TRBV28 and TRBJ2-7; tentatively, D is TRBD1 (6 bases). This CDR3 contains 14 residues. The V gene's germline CDR1 is MDHEN and CDR2 SYDVKM. With 6 bases removed from V and 4 bases from J, the gap between germline ends came to 16 bases. In nucleotides, the CDR3 is TGTGCCAGCAGCAAAAGTAACAGGGAGTACGAGCAGTACTTC. Amino acids: CASSKSNREYEQYF. Filled out from reference TRBV28 and TRBJ2-7, the complete variable domain reads DVKVTQSSRYLVKRTGEKVFLECVQDMDHENMFWYRQDPGLGLRLIYFSYDVKMKEKGDIPEGYSVSREKKERFSLILESASTNQTSMYLCASSKSNREYEQYFGPGTRLTVT.

CDR3 region: CASSLLTSGRGDTQYF. The CDR3 coding sequence is TGTGCCAGCAGCTTACTTACTAGCGGGAGAGGGGATACGCAGTATTTT. The rearrangement uses TRBV7-8 and TRBJ2-3; 11 bases are a match to TRBD2. The V gene end was trimmed by 2 bases and the J gene end by 6 bases; junction bases not matched to a gene: 7. This CDR3 contains 16 residues. Looked up from germline, CDR1 is SGHVS and CDR2 is FQNEAQ.

V and J are TRBV29-1 and TRBJ2-5; the D gene is possibly TRBD2 (5 bases). CDR1 is SQVTM, CDR2 ANQGSEA, per germline. Deletions cut 6 bases from V and 9 bases from J, with 23 bases between. CDR3 length: 14 residues. The CDR3 loop is CSVDFLIRLRAQYF. The CDR3 nucleotides are TGCAGCGTGGACTTCCTGATACGGTTACGGGCCCAGTACTTC.

This chain uses TRBV7-2 with TRBJ2-5; D unclear. The CDR3 length is 12 residues. V dropped 6 bases and J dropped 4 bases, with 9 bases sitting between them. CDR1 is SGHTA and CDR2 is FQGNSA in the germline V gene. DNA for the CDR3: TGTGCCAGCAGACCCTCAGGAGAGACCCAGTACTTC. As protein: CASRPSGETQYF.

The chain employs TRBV19 and TRBJ2-1; 10 nucleotides line up with TRBD2. Per the germline V gene, CDR1 is LNHDA and CDR2 is SQIVND (reference sequence). The CDR3 is 17 residues long. With V trimmed by 4 bases and J by 8 bases, 14 bases remained unmatched. CDR3 coding DNA: TGTGCCAGTAGTAACCCCTCTAGCGGGAGCGTCATTGATGAGCAGTTCTTC. Protein sequence: CASSNPSSGSVIDEQFF.

This clone appeared a single time. V usage is TRBV19 and J usage is TRBJ1-4; 7 positions match TRBD1. Trimming removed 4 bases from V and 3 bases from J; junction bases left unmatched: 5. The CDR3 totals 15 residues. The germline V gene encodes CDR1 LNHDA and CDR2 SQIVND (reference sequence). The CDR3 loop is CASSTTGVANEKLFF. CDR3 sequence (DNA): TGTGCCAGTAGTACAACAGGGGTAGCTAATGAAAAACTGTTTTTT.

The V call is TRBV21-1, the J call TRBJ1-1. TRBV21-1 is given as a pseudogene. The CDR3 consists of 9 residues. For the CDR3, the DNA is TGTGGGGAGGACACTGAAGCTTTCTTT. Its protein product is CGEDTEAFF.

The J gene is TRBJ1-2, the V gene TRBV4-3; 7 nucleotides align to TRBD1. The CDR3 runs 14 residues. The ends lost 2 bases at V and 6 bases at J; junction bases unmatched: 6. The germline V gene has CDR1 LGHNA and CDR2 YSLEER. The CDR3 is CASSQRRGRDGYTF. The CDR3 DNA reads as TGCGCCAGCAGCCAACGAAGGGGGCGGGATGGCTACACCTTC.

V gene TRBV9 combines with J gene TRBJ2-5; 10 bases agree with TRBD2. Germline values: CDR1 SGDLS, CDR2 YYNGEE. The CDR3 covers 15 residues. The ends lost 2 bases at V and 4 bases at J; junction bases unmatched: 5. The CDR3 coding sequence is TGTGCCAGCAGCGTCGGACTAGCGGAATTAGAGACCCAGTACTTC. Translation: CASSVGLAELETQYF.

This chain joins TRBV11-2 and TRBJ2-7; 11 nucleotides line up with TRBD1. The CDR3 covers 15 residues. From germline, CDR1 is SGHAT and CDR2 FQNNGV. Trimming removed 3 bases from V and 4 bases from J; junction bases left unmatched: 5. This CDR3 is CASSLGTGGGYEQYF. The CDR3 DNA follows: TGTGCCAGCAGCTTGGGGACAGGGGGTGGTTACGAGCAGTACTTC.